The clone carrying this TCR beta chain was seen ten or more times. Its antigen is not identified. These data belong to a study of radiotherapy plus CTLA-4 blockade in lung cancer. The table came from immunoSEQ multiplex PCR; TCRdb's copy has only in-frame clones and leaves some out. The sample yields roughly 46,000 clones, around 76% seen once. Chemo-refractory metastatic non-small-cell lung cancer patients received focal radiation with ipilimumab CTLA-4 blockade. Findings and caveats of the study: Interferon-beta and early blood T cell clone dynamics reportedly predicted response best. In blood, TCR clones derived from the tumor expanded after radiotherapy plus ipilimumab.

The CDR3 totals 15 residues. Germline CDR1 is SGDLS and CDR2 is YYNGEE. V gave up 0 bases and J gave up 5 bases, with 12 bases separating them. Specimen: peripheral blood, collected from a patient treated with radiotherapy plus ipilimumab. This receptor was identified in a human donor with non-small cell lung cancer who had stable disease on radiotherapy plus ipilimumab. This chain uses TRBV9 with TRBJ2-1; perhaps TRBD1 as D (6 bases). CDR3 coding DNA: TGTGCCAGCAGCGTAGAGGGGGTGGGACACAATGAGCAGTTCTTC. It is translated as CASSVEGVGHNEQFF.